The clone carrying this T cell receptor (beta chain) was seen ten or more times. Its target is unknown. The entry originates in a study of T cells in Graves' hyperthyroidism and ophthalmopathy. Findings of the study overall: The majority of expanded thyroid clonotypes above 0.001 also appeared in blood. From stable hyperthyroidism, ophthalmopathy was separated by a 13 V-J model.

The CDR3 is 16 residues long. CDR1 and CDR2 (germline): SGHVS, FQNEAQ. V dropped 1 base and J dropped 2; count of bases not matched to a gene: 7. The CDR3 regions of TCR beta were amplified from RNA transcripts. The HTBI primer set served for first-round RT-PCR of the TCR CDR3. MiXCR, run by TCRdb on the multiplex PCR reads, gives a single entry per CDR3 protein. This table has roughly 500,000 distinct CDR3 sequences, over 35% appearing once. Uncontrolled infections, other autoimmune diseases, pregnancy or lactation led to exclusion of patients. Diagnoses used clinical symptoms, serum thyroxine and TRAb, thyroid ultrasound and orbital computed tomography.

The material sequenced was peripheral blood or thyroid tissue (not recorded which). The clonotype comes from an adult woman with Graves' disease, either hyperthyroidism or ophthalmopathy (not recorded which). V gene TRBV7-8 combines with J gene TRBJ2-7; 8 bases are shared with TRBD2. The CDR3 DNA reads as TGTGCCAGCAGCTTAGTGATGCGGGAGGTGGCCTACGAGCAGTACTTC. As protein: CASSLVMREVAYEQYF.